This T cell receptor (beta chain) was identified during a study of blood T cells in healthy people across ages (dated by TCRdb to 2013 to 2016). Regarding the research as a whole: Template switching captured roughly one uniquely barcoded TCR beta cDNA molecule per two T cells in model experiments. The study measured age-related changes in TCR beta repertoire diversity using deep sequencing normalized with unique cDNA molecular identifiers. The donors were split into four age groups: young (average about 16 years), middle-aged (about 40), aged (roughly 68) and long-lived (approximately 80). To avoid experimental bias, donors of different ages were spread randomly across the sequencing lanes. Two additional independent replicas of 1 million unique cDNA reads from the same blood draw were analyzed for two donors (one aged 18 to 30 and one aged 80 or older). Study-wide conclusions, independent of this receptor: Because the CMV infection status of the donors was unknown, age-related changes in expanded clonotypes may potentially have been confounded. Estimates of total diversity based on one million sequenced T cells were considered lower bounds and underestimates. Compared with the aged group, more naive CD4+ T cells, fewer expanded clones and increased TCR diversity were shown by the long-lived group, suggesting age selection. As age increased, observed TCR beta diversity per million T cells dropped in a roughly linear way, and a significant reduction was already evident by age 40. Since profiling was done on bulk unsorted PBMCs, naive and antigen-experienced compartments could not be conclusively compared. A strong correlation was found between observed TCR beta diversity and the percentage of naive T cells measured by flow cytometry.

Libraries were constructed by 5' RACE. For sequencing, an Illumina HiSeq 2500 was employed. A second roughly 6 to 12 cycle PCR used a sample-barcoded 5' primer and a J-beta primer mix. A unique molecular identifier was introduced onto each TCR beta cDNA molecule by a template-switch 5' adaptor carrying 12 random nucleotides. Each sample yielded at least 3 million CDR3-containing paired-end reads. First-strand cDNA synthesis was performed from all RNA using the Mint cDNA synthesis kit, with priming by a TRBC-specific oligonucleotide. Following uracil-DNA glycosylase treatment, a first 18-cycle PCR with universal primers M1SS and BC2_uni_R was performed on all cDNA. Regarding the original processing steps: For normalization, 1 million high-quality reads, each with a distinct molecular identifier, were randomly selected from each sample. Reads with shared molecular identifiers were discarded instead of being binned into consensus sequences. MiTCR, run with a Q25 quality threshold and the strictest error-elimination algorithm, handled CDR3 identification, clonotype clustering and error correction. A nonparametric unseen species model using Euler transformation provided a lower-bound estimate of total TCR beta diversity. The public reads were run again by TCRdb, first through fastp at Q25 and then through MiXCR, and only productive beta chains were kept. Every CDR3 protein is listed once, alongside the most common genes and DNA of its rows. It is TCRdb's table, rather than the study itself, that gives the V and J calls and clone size. The sample table records hundreds of thousands of distinct CDR3 sequences; more than 45% of these occur just once. Clones ranked in the top ten supply over 20% of the sample.

Donors were 40 or so systemically healthy Caucasian individuals from Russia aged roughly 6 to 90 years. Each donor gave approximately 9.4 milliliters of peripheral blood, drawn into EDTA-treated Vacutainer tubes. Ficoll-Paque density-gradient centrifugation was used to isolate PBMCs, with at least 6.5 million per sample. Total RNA, at least 6 micrograms per sample, was extracted from PBMCs with Trizol reagent. Naive CD45RAhigh/CD27high T cell percentages were measured by flow cytometry on a PBMC aliquot from every donor. The junction shows trimming of 6 bases on V and 12 bases on J, plus 18 bases between the germline ends. The CDR3 covers 13 residues, taking in both the cysteine and the phenylalanine. Only the CDR3 portion is preserved as DNA: 39 bases, with reading frame beginning at the first base. Based on the germline V gene, the CDR1 and CDR2 sequences are MNHEY and SVGAGI. As for this clonotype: This receptor's antigen is unknown. The sample holds no much larger clone one base away, and base qualities are not on file.

This receptor was taken from a man aged 25 to 40 in good health. This chain is built from TRBV6-5 and TRBJ2-1, with the D gene not clear enough to name. Sequenced: blood. The CDR3 has the sequence CASRQPPSWRQFF. The nucleotide sequence is TGTGCCAGCAGGCAACCCCCGTCTTGGAGGCAGTTCTTC.